The sequence of this TCR beta chain was determined in a study of T cell clonality in common variable immunodeficiency (dated by TCRdb to between 2015 and 2017). The CDR3 measures 14 amino acids from cysteine to phenylalanine. The 33 bases shown cover part of the CDR3, and their frame starts at base 1. Reading the germline V gene (reference sequence) gives CDR1 DFQATT and CDR2 SNEGSKA. At the junction V is shortened by 6 bases and J by 4 bases; bases outside the gene matches: 11. Many counts were recorded for this clone. The antigen this receptor binds is unknown. The read terminates 3 residues ahead of where the CDR3 ends, so the germline J gene completes it. Predominantly Caucasian heritage was noted among both the CVID patients and the healthy controls. Heparinized peripheral whole blood samples of about 4.5 to 8.5 ml were collected from each donor. Genomic DNA from adults with common variable immune deficiency (CVID) and from healthy adult controls was used to sequence TCRbeta CDR3 repertoires. There were about 22 healthy adult volunteers in the control group (about 12 female and some ten male), ranging in age from about 20 to 75 years, with a mean age of about 32. To isolate peripheral blood mononuclear cells, diluted blood was subjected to density centrifugation over Hypaque 1077 or Ficoll-Paque. Genomic DNA was extracted from unsorted mononuclear cells by Qiagen column purification or by a centrifugation-based method.

For sequencing, equivalent amounts of genomic DNA were input from CVID and control samples. For every sample, a 60 bp segment covering the rearranged TCRbeta CDR3 region was amplified and then sequenced. The immunoSEQ assay, a bias-corrected multiplex PCR combined with high-throughput sequencing, was used to amplify TCRbeta. The authors processed their data as follows. Every unique nucleotide sequence counted as a clone and was annotated with V, D and J genes, copy number and frequency. Sequences were labeled productive if in frame, and non-productive if out of frame or containing stop codons. Clonality was calculated from Shannon's entropy as previously described. The predicted amino acid sequences of productive clones were used to derive the mean CDR3 Kyte-Doolittle hydropathy. Hierarchical clustering of scaled V gene usage was performed with the R hclust function using Manhattan distance and complete linkage. To assess clone sharing by CDR3 amino acid sequence, 12 repertoires per group were resampled over 100 rounds. The repertoires were searched for around 72 published EBV-specific and almost 250 published CMV-specific TCRbeta sequences. A couple of CVID samples yielding fewer than 10,000 sequences were excluded from analysis, leaving approximately 40 CVID repertoires. TCRdb retrieved this table from immuneACCESS and kept in-frame rearrangements only. Not all clones are present; in checked studies, unresolved V genes account for under half, and no reason is known for the remainder. The V and J calls and clone size come from that table; D and trimming were worked out from the DNA. The sample counts tens of thousands of clones, each observed more than once. The ten largest make up around 1.6% of the sample.

General conclusions and limits of the study: According to the authors, figuring out what caused the increased clonality in CVID would require sequencing the repertoires of T cell subpopulations. Fewer TCRbeta clones were shared among CVID subjects than among healthy controls (p < 0.0001). Compared with healthy controls, CVID subjects showed increased TCRbeta clonality (t-test p = 0.018), a feature most characteristic of about a third of subjects. Correlations between repertoire features and clinical complications were limited by patient heterogeneity within the CVID cohort. Fewer deletions and N-nucleotide insertions were reportedly observed in CVID TCRbeta sequences, and highly modified clones with 13 or more V deletions were reportedly absent from CVID TCRbeta sequences. Even though DNA input was the same, control samples had an average of approximately 82,000 unique sequences each, compared with approximately 32,000 in CVID samples.

The sample comprised peripheral blood mononuclear cells. The chain links TRBV20-1 with TRBJ2-5; 7 of the junction bases match TRBD2. The sequence derives from a person aged 18 to 70 in good health. CDR3 bases read: TGCAGTGCCGGGCCGGGGGAGGGTCGAGAGACC. The translation is CSAGPGEGRET. The complete CDR3 sequence is CSAGPGEGRETQYF.